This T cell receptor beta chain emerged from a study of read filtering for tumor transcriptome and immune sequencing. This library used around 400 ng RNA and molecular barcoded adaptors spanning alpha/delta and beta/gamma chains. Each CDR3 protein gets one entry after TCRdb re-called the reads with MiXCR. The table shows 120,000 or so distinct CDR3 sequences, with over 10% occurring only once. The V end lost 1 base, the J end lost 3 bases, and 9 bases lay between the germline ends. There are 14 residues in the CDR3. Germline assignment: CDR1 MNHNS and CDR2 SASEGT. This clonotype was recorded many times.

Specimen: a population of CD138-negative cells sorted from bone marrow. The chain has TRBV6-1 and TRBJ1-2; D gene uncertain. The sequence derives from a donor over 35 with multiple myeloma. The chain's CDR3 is CASSEGSRYYGYTF. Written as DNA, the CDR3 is TGTGCCAGCAGTGAAGGAAGCAGATACTATGGCTACACCTTC.